The 31 T cell receptor beta chains below were found in one sample sequenced in a study of T-cell reconstitution after alpha-beta-depleted transplantation in children. Construction of the TCRbeta library involved unique molecular identifiers. TCRdb passed the PCR reads through MiXCR, listing each CDR3 protein once. The sample has a few hundred thousand distinct CDR3 sequences; about a tenth are singletons. Here the sequenced sample was PBMCs from the stem cell graft donor, taken from the stem cell graft. The receptor set was obtained from a human donor who donated a stem cell graft to a child with acute myeloid leukemia.

This clonotype has more than one count but fewer than ten. This rearrangement joins TRBV20-1 to TRBJ2-7, with 12 bases lining up with TRBD2. This CDR3 has 15 residues. The V and J ends lost 6 bases and 6 bases, in that order; junction bases with no gene match: 12. Germline loops: CDR1 DFQATT, CDR2 SNEGSKA (reference sequence). CDR3 region: CSAKQASGREGEQYF. CDR3 DNA: TGCAGTGCCAAGCAGGCTAGCGGGAGGGAGGGCGAGCAGTACTTC.

Concerning this clonotype: Its ends do not fully match the called genes, so a read error is possible. V gene TRBV5-1 combines with J gene TRBJ2-7, with 8 positions matching TRBD1. This CDR3 region has 16 residues. Germline assignment: CDR1 SGHRS and CDR2 YFSETQ. The CDR3 DNA reads TGCGCCAGCAGCGACCGGGACAGGCCCCCATTCTACGAGCGGTACTTC. It is translated as CASSDRDRPPFYERYF.

The V gene is TRBV7-2, the J gene TRBJ2-5; D is undetermined. V shed 1 base and J shed 5 bases, with 11 bases lying between them. CDR3 length: 14 residues. Germline-derived CDR1 and CDR2 are SGHTA and FQGNSA. Here the CDR3 DNA reads TGTGCCAGCAGCTTAGATGTGGGATTGGAGACCCAGTACTTC. Protein sequence: CASSLDVGLETQYF.

In this sample, this clonotype turned up a few times. In DNA, the CDR3 is TGTGCCAGCAGCACGCTGACTAGCGGGCTTTACAATGAGCAGTTCTTC. Protein sequence: CASSTLTSGLYNEQFF. The chain carries TRBV9 and TRBJ2-1; 10 bases line up with TRBD2. The CDR3 is made up of 16 amino acids. J lost 4 bases, V lost 4 bases, and 8 bases had no gene match. Germline loops: CDR1 SGDLS, CDR2 YYNGEE.

This clonotype was observed a few times. The V gene is TRBV7-3, the J gene TRBJ2-1; 11 nucleotides line up with TRBD2. The V gene end was trimmed by 4 bases and the J gene end by 8 bases; junction bases not matched to a gene: 10. The CDR3 consists of 16 residues. CDR1 is SGHTA, CDR2 FQGTGA, per germline. The CDR3 protein is CASSSPLAGGSHEQFF. DNA for the CDR3: TGTGCCAGCAGCTCACCGCTAGCGGGGGGTTCTCATGAGCAGTTCTTC.

The gene calls are TRBV19 and TRBJ1-5; D gene ambiguous. The CDR3 runs 15 residues. The V end was cut by 3 bases, the J end by 4 bases, with 13 bases between. Per germline, CDR1 LNHDA and CDR2 SQIVND (reference sequence). CDR3 residues: CASSINPEANQPQHF. The CDR3 region has the DNA TGTGCCAGTAGTATTAATCCTGAGGCAAATCAGCCCCAGCATTTT.

This clonotype was seen only a few times. The chain carries TRBV4-2 and TRBJ2-5, with 9 bases aligning to TRBD2. V was clipped by 2 bases and J by 1 base; unmatched bases: 2. Germline CDR1 is LGHNA and CDR2 is YNFKEQ. CDR3 size: 15 residues. The CDR3 coding sequence is TGTGCCAGCAGCCAACCACTAGCGGGCCAAGAGACCCAGTACTTC. This sequence encodes CASSQPLAGQETQYF.

This clonotype showed up many times. The chain carries TRBV29-1 and TRBJ2-1, with 8 bases identical to TRBD2. This CDR3 has 14 residues. J gave up 10 bases and V 5 bases, and 13 bases lay outside the gene matches. CDR1 is SQVTM, CDR2 ANQGSEA, per germline. CDR3 in DNA: TGCAGCGTTTCTTGGAAAGCGGGAGTTCGGGAGCAGTTCTTC. Encoded protein: CSVSWKAGVREQFF.

This clonotype was seen only a few times. V is TRBV11-2 and J is TRBJ2-1; a weak D match, TRBD2 (5 bases). The CDR3 sequence is 15 residues long. Trimming cost V 3 bases and J 5 bases, with 14 bases left between them. The germline V gene has CDR1 SGHAT and CDR2 FQNNGV. The DNA for the CDR3 is TGTGCCAGCAGCTTCGAGGGTCAAGTAGACAATGAGCAGTTCTTC. Its translation is CASSFEGQVDNEQFF.

The rearrangement joins TRBV7-2 to TRBJ2-3, with D unresolved. The CDR3 has 13 amino acids. Germline V gene data show CDR1 as SGHTA and CDR2 as FQGNSA. The ends were cut back, 5 bases at V and 2 bases at J, with 8 bases in the middle. The CDR3 region has the DNA TGTGCCAGCAGCCCCCTGAACACAGATACGCAGTATTTT. Translating gives CASSPLNTDTQYF.

In this sample, this clonotype turned up a few times. The J gene is TRBJ2-1, the V gene TRBV10-3; TRBD1 might be the D (6 bases). This CDR3 has 18 amino acids. Trimming shortened V by 4 bases and J by 3 bases, and 22 bases separated the two germline ends. Germline V gives CDR1 ENHRY, CDR2 SYGVKD. CDR3 in amino acids: CAISVTGPGRGGYNEQFF. Here the CDR3 DNA reads TGTGCCATCAGTGTTACAGGGCCGGGACGAGGGGGCTACAATGAGCAGTTCTTC.

This chain joins TRBV5-6 and TRBJ2-7; possibly TRBD1 for D (6 bases). The CDR3 totals 11 residues. V lost 4 bases, J lost 13 bases, and 15 bases lay in between. Germline CDR1 is SGHDT and CDR2 is YYEEEE. Written as DNA, the CDR3 is TGTGCCAGCAGCCTACAGGGAGTACAATACTTC. It translates to CASSLQGVQYF.

V and J are TRBV9 and TRBJ1-6; a weak D match, TRBD1 (5 bases). CDR1 and CDR2 from the germline V gene are SGDLS and YYNGEE. The CDR3 sequence is 14 residues long. Trimming shortened V by 6 bases and J by 7 bases, and 14 bases separated the two germline ends. For the CDR3, the DNA is TGTGCCAGCACCGAGGACATGAGAAATTCACCCCTCCACTTT. It encodes CASTEDMRNSPLHF.

This clonotype was observed many times. This chain joins TRBV27 and TRBJ2-3; D is ambiguous. V lost 2 bases, J lost 2 bases, and 8 bases lay in between. The CDR3 consists of 14 residues. Germline V gene sequence: CDR1 MNHEY, CDR2 SMNVEV (reference sequence). The CDR3 DNA reads TGTGCCAGCAGTTTAAGTCGGACCACAGATACGCAGTATTTT. This codes for CASSLSRTTDTQYF.

There are a few counts of this clonotype. The rearrangement joins TRBV3-1 to TRBJ2-1; D assignment may be TRBD1 or TRBD2 (5 bases each). The ends were cut back, 1 base at V and 2 bases at J, with 12 bases in the middle. Germline V CDR1 and CDR2: LGHDT, YNNKEL (reference sequence). The length of the CDR3 is 16 residues. For the CDR3, the DNA is TGTGCCAGCAGCCAAGTATCGTTGGGACCCTACAATGAGCAGTTCTTC. It codes for CASSQVSLGPYNEQFF.

This clonotype occurred many times. The J gene is TRBJ2-2, the V gene TRBV6-1, with 8 positions matching TRBD1. V lost 7 bases, J lost 2 bases, and 9 bases stayed unmatched. From germline, CDR1 is MNHNS and CDR2 SASEGT. CDR3 size: 16 residues. CDR3 region: CASNMQGAINTGELFF. The CDR3 region has the DNA TGTGCCAGCAACATGCAGGGGGCAATCAACACCGGGGAGCTGTTTTTT.

There are many counts of this clonotype. The V gene is TRBV6-5, the J gene TRBJ2-3, with D perhaps matching TRBD2 (6 bases). Germline lookup yields CDR1 MNHEY and CDR2 SVGAGI. This CDR3 is built from 15 residues. The V gene lost 4 bases and the J gene lost 1 base, with 12 bases spanning the gap. CDR3 bases: TGTGCCAGCAGTTCGCAGGACTACGGCACAGATACGCAGTATTTT. Protein: CASSSQDYGTDTQYF.

The sample holds many counts of this clonotype. The chain couples TRBV5-1 to TRBJ2-1; 9 nucleotides align to TRBD1. Germline V gives CDR1 SGHRS, CDR2 YFSETQ. The trim removed 4 bases at V and 3 bases at J, leaving 2 bases unmatched. The CDR3 length is 14 residues. CDR3 sequence (DNA): TGCGCCAGCAGCGGGACAGGGCTCTACAATGAGCAGTTCTTC. Its translation is CASSGTGLYNEQFF.

The rearrangement uses TRBV9 and TRBJ1-2; tentatively, D is TRBD1 (5 bases). This CDR3 contains 15 residues. The germline V gene encodes CDR1 SGDLS and CDR2 YYNGEE. The ends were cut back, 2 bases at V and 4 bases at J, with 15 bases in the middle. CDR3 coding DNA: TGTGCCAGCAGCGTGGGACGGGGAGGGAGCTATGGCTACACCTTC. It is translated as CASSVGRGGSYGYTF.

This chain joins TRBV5-6 and TRBJ1-6; TRBD1 aligns across 9 bases. Germline-derived CDR1 and CDR2 are SGHDT and YYEEEE. Trimming cost V 1 base and J 9 bases; bases outside gene matches: 5. The CDR3 length is 15 residues. CDR3 protein: CASSLKDRGSSPLHF. DNA for the CDR3: TGTGCCAGCAGCTTGAAGGACAGGGGTAGTTCACCCCTCCACTTT.

The table lists this clonotype with many counts. The rearrangement joins TRBV29-1 to TRBJ2-1, with D possibly TRBD2 on 7 matching bases. Germline V gene data show CDR1 as SQVTM and CDR2 as ANQGSEA. V lost 3 bases, J lost 6 bases, and 15 bases lay in between. The CDR3 is 14 amino acids. CDR3 nucleotides: TGCAGCGTTGAGAGCCGGGGGGCCGGCAATGAGCAGTTCTTC. This translates into CSVESRGAGNEQFF.

This clonotype has at least ten counts. This chain links TRBV9 with TRBJ2-3; 8 positions match TRBD2. The CDR3 runs 16 residues. Germline CDR1 SGDLS, CDR2 YYNGEE. The V segment lost 7 bases and the J segment 6 bases; nucleotides outside the gene matches: 16. The CDR3 bases are TGTGCCAGCGGATTCCGAAGCGGGGGTTCCGCCGATACGCAGTATTTT. Translation: CASGFRSGGSADTQYF.

This clonotype was counted ten times or more. This sequence joins TRBV5-1 and TRBJ1-6; TRBD1 might be the D (6 bases). The CDR3 has 15 residues. V gave up 4 bases and J gave up 7 bases, with 15 bases separating them. CDR1 SGHRS and CDR2 YFSETQ come from the germline V gene. The CDR3 DNA reads as TGCGCCAGCAGCGCCGGACAGTGGAAAAATTCACCCCTCCACTTT. Encoded protein: CASSAGQWKNSPLHF.

CDR3 protein: CASSPGEPTDTQYF. CDR3 DNA: TGCGCCAGCAGCCCCGGGGAACCCACGGATACGCAGTATTTT. The rearrangement uses TRBV5-1 and TRBJ2-3, with D perhaps matching TRBD2 (5 bases). With 4 bases removed from V and 6 bases from J, the gap between germline ends came to 15 bases. This CDR3 is 14 amino acids long. CDR1 is SGHRS and CDR2 is YFSETQ in the germline V gene.

This chain's CDR3 is CASSRWGSGQETQYF. DNA of the CDR3: TGCGCCAGCAGCCGTTGGGGTAGCGGACAAGAGACCCAGTACTTC. V gene TRBV4-3 combines with J gene TRBJ2-5, with D possibly being TRBD2 (6 bases). Germline lookup yields CDR1 LGHNA and CDR2 YSLEER. V dropped 4 bases and J dropped 2 bases, with 14 bases sitting between them. The CDR3 covers 15 residues.

This clonotype was observed a handful of times. V is TRBV10-3 and J is TRBJ2-1; 7 bases fit TRBD2. The V segment lost 10 bases and the J segment 3 bases; nucleotides outside the gene matches: 12. Germline CDR1 and CDR2: ENHRY and SYGVKD. The CDR3 extends over 15 amino acids. CDR3 in DNA: TGTGCCAGTCGCCCTAGCGGAAATTTCTACAATGAGCAGTTCTTC. Protein sequence: CASRPSGNFYNEQFF.

The chain recombines TRBV2 with TRBJ2-7; TRBD2 matches 8 bases. The V gene end was trimmed by 8 bases and the J gene end by 0 bases; junction bases not matched to a gene: 6. Germline CDR1 is SNHLY and CDR2 is FYNNEI. This CDR3 has 14 amino acids. DNA of the CDR3: TGTGCCAGCCGGACTAGCCAAAGCTCCTACGAGCAGTACTTC. Amino acid sequence: CASRTSQSSYEQYF. The whole variable domain, remainder taken from reference TRBV2 and TRBJ2-7, is EPEVTQTPSHQVTQMGQEVILRCVPISNHLYFYWYRQILGQKVEFLVSFYNNEISEKSEIFDDQFSVERPDGSNFTLKIRSTKLEDSAMYFCASRTSQSSYEQYFGPGTRLTVT.

This clonotype has more than one count but fewer than ten. V and J are TRBV7-8 and TRBJ2-3, with D unresolved. V was cut by 5 bases and J by 5 bases, with 17 bases left in between. This CDR3 has 15 residues. The V gene's germline CDR1 is SGHVS and CDR2 FQNEAQ. CDR3: CASSPPGSVGDTQYF. In DNA form, the CDR3 reads TGTGCCAGCAGCCCCCCCGGCAGCGTTGGAGATACGCAGTATTTT.

This clonotype turned up a few times. The V gene is TRBV2, the J gene TRBJ1-1; no clear D gene. The CDR3 runs 12 residues. V lost 6 bases and J 6 bases, leaving 11 bases between the germline ends. Germline values: CDR1 SNHLY, CDR2 FYNNEI. The CDR3 protein is CASSAVGPEAFF. The CDR3 DNA is TGTGCCAGCAGCGCCGTAGGTCCTGAAGCTTTCTTT.

The CDR3 DNA reads as TGTGCCAGTAGTGTTACTTTACAGAAATATGGGGAGAATTCACCCCTCCACTTT. Encoded protein: CASSVTLQKYGENSPLHF. The genes are TRBV19 and TRBJ1-6; D not certain. V gave up 5 bases and J gave up 7 bases, with 24 bases separating them. In germline, CDR1 is LNHDA, CDR2 SQIVND (reference sequence). This CDR3 region has 18 residues.

This clonotype occurred many times. One junction end disagrees with the germline gene, perhaps due to a read error. J is TRBJ2-5 and V is TRBV7-7, with D unresolved. Germline-derived CDR1 and CDR2 are SSHAT and FNYEAQ (reference sequence). The CDR3 extends over 12 amino acids. DNA for the CDR3: TGTGCTAGCAGCCCGAACCGGGAGACCCAGTACTTC. This sequence encodes CASSPNRETQYF.